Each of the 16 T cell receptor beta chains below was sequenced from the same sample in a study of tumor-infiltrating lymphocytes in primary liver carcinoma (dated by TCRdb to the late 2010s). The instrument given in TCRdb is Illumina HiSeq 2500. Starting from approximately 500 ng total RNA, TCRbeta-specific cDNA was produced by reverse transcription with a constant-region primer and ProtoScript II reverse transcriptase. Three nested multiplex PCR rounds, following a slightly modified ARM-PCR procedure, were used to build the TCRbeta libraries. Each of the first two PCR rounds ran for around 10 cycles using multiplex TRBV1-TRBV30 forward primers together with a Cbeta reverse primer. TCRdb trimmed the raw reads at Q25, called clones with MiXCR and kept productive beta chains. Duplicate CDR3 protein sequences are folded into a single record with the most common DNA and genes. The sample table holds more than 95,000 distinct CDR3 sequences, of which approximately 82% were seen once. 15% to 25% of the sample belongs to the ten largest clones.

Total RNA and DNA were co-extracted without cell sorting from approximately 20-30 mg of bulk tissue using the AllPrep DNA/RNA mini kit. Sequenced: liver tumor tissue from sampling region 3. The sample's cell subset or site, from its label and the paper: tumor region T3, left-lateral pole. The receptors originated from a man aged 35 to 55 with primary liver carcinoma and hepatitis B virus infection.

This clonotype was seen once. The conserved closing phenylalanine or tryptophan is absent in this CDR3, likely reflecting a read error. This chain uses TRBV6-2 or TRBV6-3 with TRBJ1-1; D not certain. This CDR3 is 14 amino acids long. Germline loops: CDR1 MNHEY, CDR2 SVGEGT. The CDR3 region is CASSYRGAGTEAFY. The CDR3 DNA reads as TGTGCTAGCAGTTACCGGGGAGCTGGCACTGAAGCTTTCTAT.

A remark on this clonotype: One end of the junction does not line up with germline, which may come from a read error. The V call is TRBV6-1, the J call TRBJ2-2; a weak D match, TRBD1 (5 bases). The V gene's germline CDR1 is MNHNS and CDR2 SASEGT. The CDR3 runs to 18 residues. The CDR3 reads CASSEALLGEANTGELFF. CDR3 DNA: TGTGCTAGCAGTGAAGCGCTTCTAGGGGAAGCGAACACTGGGGAGCTGTTTTTT.

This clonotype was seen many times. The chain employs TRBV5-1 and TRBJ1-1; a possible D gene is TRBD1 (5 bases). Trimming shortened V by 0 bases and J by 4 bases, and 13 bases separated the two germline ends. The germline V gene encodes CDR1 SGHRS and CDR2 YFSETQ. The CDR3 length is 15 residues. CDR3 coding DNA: TGCGCCAGCAGCTTGGATAATCCGGGGGGCACTGAAGCTTTCTTT. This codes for CASSLDNPGGTEAFF.

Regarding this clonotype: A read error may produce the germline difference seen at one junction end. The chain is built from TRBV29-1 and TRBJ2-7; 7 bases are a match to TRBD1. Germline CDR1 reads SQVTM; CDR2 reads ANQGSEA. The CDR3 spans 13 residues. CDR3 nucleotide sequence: TGCAGCGTTACCCCGACAGGGCTACACGAGGAGTACTTC. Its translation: CSVTPTGLHEEYF.

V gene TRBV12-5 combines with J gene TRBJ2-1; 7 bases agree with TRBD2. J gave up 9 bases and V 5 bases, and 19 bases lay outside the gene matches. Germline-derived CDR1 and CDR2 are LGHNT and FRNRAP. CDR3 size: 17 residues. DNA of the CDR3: TGTGCTAGTGGTAAACTCTCCGGACTAGGAATTCTTGGTGAGCAGTTCTTC. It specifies CASGKLSGLGILGEQFF.

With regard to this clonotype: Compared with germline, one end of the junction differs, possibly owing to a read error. CDR3 sequence reads: CTISDSTARNYCYTF. DNA for the CDR3: TGTACCATCAGTGACTCGACAGCCCGTAACTATTGCTACACCTTC. V is TRBV10-3 and J is TRBJ1-2, with a tentative D call TRBD1 (5 bases). The CDR3 totals 15 residues. The germline gives CDR1 ENHRY, CDR2 SYGVKD.

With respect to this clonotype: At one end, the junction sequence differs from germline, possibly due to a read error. Here the CDR3 reads CASRIGAGNQPQLF. For the CDR3, the DNA is TGTGCCAGTAGGATTGGGGCAGGCAATCAGCCCCAGCTTTTT. This chain links TRBV6-1 with TRBJ1-5, with a tentative D call TRBD1 (5 bases). Per the germline V gene, CDR1 is MNHNS and CDR2 is SASEGT. CDR3 length: 14 amino acids.

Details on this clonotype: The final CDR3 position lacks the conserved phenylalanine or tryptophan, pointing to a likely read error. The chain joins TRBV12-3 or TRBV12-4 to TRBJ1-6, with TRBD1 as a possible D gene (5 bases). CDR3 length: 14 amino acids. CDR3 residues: CDSSADRQYSPLHI. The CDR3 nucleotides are TGTGACAGCAGTGCAGACAGACAATATTCACCCCTCCACATT.

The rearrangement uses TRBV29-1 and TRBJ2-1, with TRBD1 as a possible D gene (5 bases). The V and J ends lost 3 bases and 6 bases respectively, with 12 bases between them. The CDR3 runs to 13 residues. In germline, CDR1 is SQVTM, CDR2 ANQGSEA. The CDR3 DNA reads TGCAGCGTTGAGGGGCGAGTCACCAATGAGCAGTTCTTC. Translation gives CSVEGRVTNEQFF.

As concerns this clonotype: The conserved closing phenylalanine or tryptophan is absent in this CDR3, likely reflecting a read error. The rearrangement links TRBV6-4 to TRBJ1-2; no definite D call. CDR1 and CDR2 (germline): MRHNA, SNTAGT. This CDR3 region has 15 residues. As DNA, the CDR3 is TGTGTCAGCAGTCCCAACTTGGGGACTAACTATGGCTACACCTTG. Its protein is CVSSPNLGTNYGYTL.

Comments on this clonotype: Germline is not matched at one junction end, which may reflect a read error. The CDR3 DNA follows: TGTGCCAGGAGGGGGATGTGGGGTGAGCAGGTCTTC. It specifies CARRGMWGEQVF. The chain recombines TRBV6-1 with TRBJ2-1, with a weak D call TRBD1 (6 bases). This CDR3 spans 12 amino acids. Germline CDR1 reads MNHNS; CDR2 reads SASEGT.

For the CDR3, the DNA is TGCGCCAGTTGCTTGCAGGGGACTTACGAGCAGTACTTC. Encoded protein: CASCLQGTYEQYF. This chain connects TRBV5-1 to TRBJ2-7; D tentatively fits TRBD1 or TRBD2 (6 bases each). CDR3 length: 13 residues. Germline lookup yields CDR1 SGHRS and CDR2 YFSETQ. V was pared by 8 bases and J by 4 bases, with 16 bases between. Looking up the rest from reference TRBV5-1 and TRBJ2-7 gives the full variable domain: KAGVTQTPRYLIKTRGQQVTLSCSPISGHRSVSWYQQTPGQGLQFLFEYFSETQRNKGNFPGRFSGRQFSNSRSEMNVSTLELGDSALYLCASCLQGTYEQYFGPGTRLTVT.

The CDR3 bases are TGCAGCGTCTGGACGGGGGGTGGAGGTACGCAGTATTTT. As protein: CSVWTGGGGTQYF. This rearrangement joins TRBV29-1 to TRBJ2-3; 7 bases are shared with TRBD2. The junction had 11 bases not matched to a gene; V was cut back by 6 bases and J by 8 bases. The germline V gene encodes CDR1 SQVTM and CDR2 ANQGSEA. The CDR3 has 13 residues.

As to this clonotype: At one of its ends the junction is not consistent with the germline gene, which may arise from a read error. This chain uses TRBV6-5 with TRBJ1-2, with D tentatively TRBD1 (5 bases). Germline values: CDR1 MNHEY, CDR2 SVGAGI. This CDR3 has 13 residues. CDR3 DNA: TGTGCCAACAGTTATGGGGCCGACTGTGGCTACACCTTC. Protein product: CANSYGADCGYTF.

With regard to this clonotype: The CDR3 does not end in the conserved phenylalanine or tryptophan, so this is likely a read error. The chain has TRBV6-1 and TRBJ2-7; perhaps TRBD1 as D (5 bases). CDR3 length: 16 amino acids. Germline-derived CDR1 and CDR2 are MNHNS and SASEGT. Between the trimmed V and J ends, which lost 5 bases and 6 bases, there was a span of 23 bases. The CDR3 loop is CASSTDMSPILREQYL. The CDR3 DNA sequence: TGTGCCAGCAGTACGGACATGTCACCAATTCTACGCGAGCAGTACCTC.

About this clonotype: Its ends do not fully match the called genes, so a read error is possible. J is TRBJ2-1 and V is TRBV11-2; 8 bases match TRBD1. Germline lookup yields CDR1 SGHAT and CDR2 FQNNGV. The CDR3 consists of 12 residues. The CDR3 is CTSSYSTGEKFF. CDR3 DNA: TGTACCAGCAGCTACTCGACAGGGGAGAAATTCTTC.